This TCR beta chain is from a study of blood T cell repertoires in COVID-19. As for the study in general: Acute-phase and convalescent COVID-19 samples originated in the United States, Italy and Spain. In each case, the material was cDNA or gDNA derived from T cells, B-cell-depleted T cells, or PBMCs.

Authors' methods: Reference gene primer amplification gave nucleated cell count estimates. Libraries were prepared by immunoSEQ multiplex PCR; TCRdb keeps only in-frame clonotypes and omits some of them. The DNA was the basis for D and trimming; V, J and clone size are from that table. The table shows some 150,000 clones, with around 90% occurring only once. The trim removed 3 bases at V and 0 bases at J, leaving 3 bases unmatched. The CDR3 contains 16 residues. Germline CDR1 and CDR2: DFQATT and SNEGSKA (reference sequence). Sequenced input: peripheral blood. The chain recombines TRBV20-1 with TRBJ1-6, with TRBD1 matching 9 bases. The source of this sequence is a woman in her sixties or seventies with acute or convalescent COVID-19. CDR3 amino acids: CSASSTGGSYNSPLHF. CDR3 DNA: TGCAGTGCTAGTTCGACAGGGGGCTCCTATAATTCACCCCTCCACTTT.